This T cell receptor beta chain is drawn from a study of blood T cell repertoires in COVID-19. Sequencing was performed with immunoSEQ multiplex PCR; in TCRdb, only in-frame clones are kept and a portion is missing. This sample has about 140,000 clones; approximately 89% occur once, and the top ten carry about 10%. The CDR3 runs to 14 residues. V gave up 3 bases and J gave up 4 bases, with 9 bases separating them. CDR1 is SEHNR, CDR2 FQNEAQ, per germline (reference sequence). Sequenced material: peripheral blood. This receptor was obtained from a man in his 60s with active or convalescent COVID-19. The chain recombines TRBV7-9 with TRBJ1-4; no clear D gene. The chain's CDR3 is CASSFSGGNEKLFF. The CDR3 nucleotides are TGTGCCAGCAGCTTTTCCGGAGGTAATGAAAAACTGTTTTTT.